The T cell receptor (beta chain) described here comes from a study of shared clonotypes between healthy human individuals. The J segment lost 6 bases and the V segment lost 3 bases, leaving 11 bases of the junction unmatched. Germline values: CDR1 MNHNS, CDR2 SASEGT. The length of the CDR3 is 16 residues. Generated by immunoSEQ multiplex PCR, the TCRdb table keeps only in-frame clones and is missing some. The repertoire consists of 2 million to 2.5 million clones, with 95% occurring once and the leading ten covering under 0.15%. J is TRBJ1-5 and V is TRBV6-1; 7 nucleotides line up with TRBD1. This clonotype was obtained from a man younger than 35 in good health. Sequenced: naive CD4+ T cells sorted from blood. Documented subset: CD45RA+ positively selected. CDR3 coding DNA: TGTGCCAGCAGTGAGGGTCCAGGGGGTAATCGTCAGCCCCAGCATTTT. Residues: CASSEGPGGNRQPQHF.